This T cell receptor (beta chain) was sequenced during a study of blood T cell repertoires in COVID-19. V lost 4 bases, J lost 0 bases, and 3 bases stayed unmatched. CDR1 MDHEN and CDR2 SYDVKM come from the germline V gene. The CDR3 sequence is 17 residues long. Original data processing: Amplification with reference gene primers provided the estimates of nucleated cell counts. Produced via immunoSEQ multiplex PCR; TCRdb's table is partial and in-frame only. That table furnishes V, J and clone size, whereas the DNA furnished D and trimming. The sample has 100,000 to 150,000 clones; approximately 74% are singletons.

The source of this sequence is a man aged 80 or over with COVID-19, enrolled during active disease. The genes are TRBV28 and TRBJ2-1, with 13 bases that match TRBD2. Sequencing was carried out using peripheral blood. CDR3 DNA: TGTGCCAGCAGTTCCCGACTAGCGGGAGGCTCCTACAATGAGCAGTTCTTC. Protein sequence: CASSSRLAGGSYNEQFF.